This T cell receptor (beta chain) was sequenced in a study of blood T cell repertoires in COVID-19 (dated by TCRdb to 2018 to 2020). The study in broad terms: Collaborator samples came from the United States, Italy and Spain and covered acute and convalescent phases of COVID-19. The repertoires were released in a freely available public database meant as a resource for research on the immune response to SARS-CoV-2. Nearly every sample came with metadata listing a de-identified subject ID, COVID-19 status, age in years and sex. The dataset comprised deeply sampled blood TCRbeta repertoires from subjects exposed to, actively infected with, or recovered from COVID-19. The samples were drawn from two sources: the first 160 participants of the ongoing ImmuneRACE study, and approximately 1,300 subjects contributed by 6 global collaborators. Where available, HLA class I and class II types were obtained from metadata supplied by the sample provider rather than from assay-based typing. The material from the prospective study consisted of cDNA or gDNA derived from T cells, B-cell-depleted T cells, or PBMCs. Overall study results and their limits: How much clinical and demographic metadata was included differed by source and by participant, and the metadata was provided uncurated.

The V end loses 0 bases and the J end loses 4 bases, and a stretch of 8 bases separates them. The germline V gene supplies CDR1 SGHRS and CDR2 YFSETQ. From the cysteine up to the phenylalanine, the CDR3 has a length of 14 residues. Only CDR3 DNA remains: 42 bases, in frame from the first base. TCRbeta CDR3 regions were amplified from genomic DNA using the immunoSEQ Assay, a bias-controlled multiplex PCR. The source study handled its data this way. Nucleated cell counts per sample were estimated from amplification of reference gene primers within the assay. To quantify the absolute abundance of each unique TCRbeta CDR3 rearrangement, sequence reads were collapsed and filtered. For each sample, productive Simpson clonality was calculated as the square root of Simpson's diversity index across productive rearrangements. As stored in TCRdb, this immuneACCESS dataset retains in-frame rearrangements with V and J assigned. A fraction of the clones does not appear; measured against another copy, unresolved V genes explain less than half of the discrepancy, and the remainder lacks a known reason. V and J calls and clone size come straight from that table; D and trimming were deduced from the DNA. Across this sample there are 300,000 to 450,000 clones, with less than 85% seen only once. Together, the top ten hold roughly 3.7% of the sample.

Collaborating institutions collected whole blood in K2EDTA tubes following their own protocols. For TCRbeta analysis, collaborators shipped samples as frozen whole blood, isolated PBMCs, or DNA extracted from either of those sample types. As concerns this clone: There is no known antigen for this receptor. Per-nucleotide qualities are absent, and no much larger clonotype sits a single base away. Other DNA sequences within the sample encode an identical CDR3.

The chain joins TRBV5-1 to TRBJ1-3; too little of a D gene remains to name it. This receptor was identified in a woman younger than 35 with acute or convalescent COVID-19. The specimen sequenced was peripheral blood. The nucleotides are TGCGCCAGCAGCTTGGCGGGAACCGGAAACACCATATATTTT. It is translated as CASSLAGTGNTIYF.